This T cell receptor (beta chain) originates from a study of blood T cell repertoires in COVID-19. Study summary: Material from acute and convalescent COVID-19 was sourced from the United States, Italy and Spain. Sources were T cells, B-cell-depleted T cells, or PBMCs; the material itself was cDNA or gDNA.

Methods used by the authors: From reference gene primer amplification, estimates of nucleated cell counts were derived. The table came from immunoSEQ multiplex PCR; TCRdb's copy has only in-frame clones and leaves some out. V, J and clone size reflect that table, while D and trimming were determined from the DNA. Here the sample spans about 380,000 clones, 81% being singletons. The germline V gene has CDR1 LGHDT and CDR2 YNNKEL (reference sequence). With 3 bases removed from V and 5 bases from J, the gap between germline ends came to 22 bases. This CDR3 contains 17 residues. V is TRBV3-1 (or the pseudogene TRBV3-2) and J is TRBJ1-1; D is possibly TRBD1 (6 bases). Sequenced input: peripheral blood. This TCR derives from a human donor with acute or convalescent COVID-19. The donor label of this sample is uncertain. For the CDR3, the DNA is TGTGCCAGCAGCCAGAGGGGGTTTAGGGTTAGTGGTACTGAAGCTTTCTTT. It is translated as CASSQRGFRVSGTEAFF.